The 17 T cell receptor beta chains below come from one sample, sequenced in a study of OX40 agonist ivuxolimab in advanced cancers. The data were produced by immunoSEQ multiplex PCR, yet TCRdb's version contains in-frame clones alone and is incomplete. Of tens of thousands of clones listed, 85% to 90% are singletons. The source material was CD4+ or CD8+ T cells sorted from blood, sampled in a trial of the OX40 agonist ivuxolimab. The receptors were gathered from an adult with an advanced solid tumor such as melanoma, head and neck, liver or kidney cancer.

The rearrangement uses TRBV4-2 and TRBJ2-6; 11 bases fit TRBD1. The length of the CDR3 is 20 residues. The V gene's germline CDR1 is LGHNA and CDR2 YNFKEQ. The J segment lost 0 bases and the V segment lost 4 bases, leaving 11 bases of the junction unmatched. The CDR3 loop is CASSPTGTGGMSSGANVLTF. CDR3 sequence (DNA): TGTGCCAGCAGCCCTACCGGGACAGGGGGGATGAGCTCTGGGGCCAACGTCCTGACTTTC.

This clone appeared a few times. The J gene is TRBJ2-7, the V gene TRBV25-1; 8 bases fit TRBD1. CDR3 size: 14 residues. Germline lookup yields CDR1 MGHDK and CDR2 SYGVNS. V was clipped by 6 bases and J by 0 bases; unmatched bases: 4. CDR3 DNA: TGTGCCAGCAGCAGACAGGGGAGCTCCTACGAGCAGTACTTC. Translating it yields CASSRQGSSYEQYF.

The V gene is TRBV28, the J gene TRBJ1-5, with no clear D. V lost 4 bases to trimming and J lost 7 bases, with 11 bases between them. Germline V gene sequence: CDR1 MDHEN, CDR2 SYDVKM. This CDR3 region has 13 residues. The CDR3 DNA is TGTGCCAGCAGTTACGCGGGCTGGCAGCCCCAGCATTTT. It is translated as CASSYAGWQPQHF.

This sequence joins TRBV27 and TRBJ2-7, with TRBD2 matching over 11 bases. Germline V gene data show CDR1 as MNHEY and CDR2 as SMNVEV (reference sequence). After removal of 3 bases from V and 3 bases from J, the junction contained 1 base not matched to a gene. The CDR3 contains 14 residues. CDR3 loop: CASSFGTSGYEQYF. The CDR3 DNA follows: TGTGCCAGCAGTTTCGGGACTAGCGGCTACGAGCAGTACTTC.

V gene TRBV6-5 combines with J gene TRBJ1-5; D is unclear. The CDR3 has 13 residues. The germline V and J ends were trimmed by 4 bases and 5 bases, with 9 bases remaining between them. From germline, CDR1 is MNHEY and CDR2 SVGAGI. The CDR3 sequence: CASSSGRYQPQHF. The CDR3 bases are TGTGCCAGCAGTTCCGGACGGTATCAGCCCCAGCATTTT.

The chain carries TRBV11-2 and TRBJ2-3; unclear D gene. Germline V gives CDR1 SGHAT, CDR2 FQNNGV. CDR3 length equals 15 residues. V lost 1 base and J lost 2, with 10 bases in between. This CDR3 is CASSLGVATTDTQYF. The CDR3 coding sequence is TGTGCCAGCAGCTTAGGCGTCGCTACCACAGATACGCAGTATTTT. The whole variable domain, remainder taken from reference TRBV11-2 and TRBJ2-3, is EAGVAQSPRYKIIEKRQSVAFWCNPISGHATLYWYQQILGQGPKLLIQFQNNGVVDDSQLPKDRFSAERLKGVDSTLKIQPAKLEDSAVYLCASSLGVATTDTQYFGPGTRLTVL.

This chain connects TRBV10-3 to TRBJ1-2; TRBD1 aligns across 9 bases. V shed 1 base, J shed 3 bases, and the junction held 12 bases outside the gene matches. Germline lookup yields CDR1 ENHRY and CDR2 SYGVKD. This CDR3 has 18 amino acids. The CDR3 DNA sequence: TGTGCCATCAGTGAGTTAATTACAGGGGGCAGTGTTGACTATGGCTACACCTTC. This sequence encodes CAISELITGGSVDYGYTF.

The V call is TRBV14, the J call TRBJ1-2, with 7 nucleotides matching TRBD1. With 2 bases clipped from V and 4 bases from J, the junction kept 7 bases outside the gene matches. Germline CDR1 reads SGHDN; CDR2 reads FVKESK. The CDR3 is 15 amino acids. This CDR3 reads CASSQLVGGGYGYTF. As DNA, the CDR3 is TGTGCCAGCAGCCAATTGGTAGGGGGCGGCTATGGCTACACCTTC. Using reference TRBV14 and TRBJ1-2 for the parts outside the CDR3, the full variable domain is EAGVTQFPSHSVIEKGQTVTLRCDPISGHDNLYWYRRVMGKEIKFLLHFVKESKQDESGMPNNRFLAERTGGTYSTLKVQPAELEDSGVYFCASSQLVGGGYGYTFGSGTRLTVV.

The CDR3 sequence is CASSLSGGGYTEAFF. The DNA of the CDR3 is TGTGCCAGCAGTTTATCAGGGGGGGGGTACACTGAAGCTTTCTTT. The genes are TRBV27 and TRBJ1-1; maybe TRBD1 (6 bases). V lost 0 bases to trimming and J lost 3 bases, with 11 bases between them. The CDR3 is made up of 15 amino acids. Germline values: CDR1 MNHEY, CDR2 SMNVEV (reference sequence).

V and J are TRBV19 and TRBJ2-3; 8 nucleotides line up with TRBD2. There are 13 residues in the CDR3. CDR1 is LNHDA and CDR2 is SQIVND in the germline V gene (reference sequence). V lost 3 bases and J lost 7; bases outside the gene matches: 3. The CDR3 loop is CASSMVAGNTQYF. CDR3 DNA sequence: TGTGCCAGTAGTATGGTAGCGGGGAATACGCAGTATTTT.

This chain joins TRBV6-1 and TRBJ1-1; D unresolved. V lost 1 base, J lost 0 bases, and 18 bases lay in between. Germline values: CDR1 MNHNS, CDR2 SASEGT. CDR3 length: 18 amino acids. In nucleotides, the CDR3 is TGTGCCAGCAGTGAAGGTCGTTATATAGGTTCCATGAACACTGAAGCTTTCTTT. Its protein is CASSEGRYIGSMNTEAFF.

The chain employs TRBV2 and TRBJ2-3; tentative D call: TRBD2 (5 bases). This CDR3 is 15 amino acids long. Germline values: CDR1 SNHLY, CDR2 FYNNEI. V was trimmed by 3 bases and J by 3 bases, leaving 13 bases between them. The CDR3 bases are TGTGCCAGCAGTGACGAGGGAGCTGCTACAGATACGCAGTATTTT. Translation gives CASSDEGAATDTQYF.

This chain links TRBV9 with TRBJ1-5, with 8 nucleotides matching TRBD1. V shed 0 bases and J 6 bases; nucleotides not matched to a gene: 2. The CDR3 has 14 amino acids. In germline, CDR1 is SGDLS, CDR2 YYNGEE. CDR3 sequence: CASSVGTGGQPQHF. CDR3 in DNA: TGTGCCAGCAGCGTAGGAACAGGGGGTCAGCCCCAGCATTTT.

The V call is TRBV9, the J call TRBJ2-1, with 8 bases identical to TRBD2. V trimming: 4 bases; J trimming: 5 bases; junction bases outside the gene matches: 5. The length of the CDR3 is 14 residues. Germline-derived CDR1 and CDR2 are SGDLS and YYNGEE. CDR3 loop: CASSSAGDNNEQFF. CDR3 in DNA: TGTGCCAGCAGCTCAGCGGGAGATAACAATGAGCAGTTCTTC.

This rearrangement joins TRBV7-3 to TRBJ2-3; D is possibly TRBD1 (6 bases). With 4 bases removed from V and 3 bases from J, the gap between germline ends came to 8 bases. Germline values: CDR1 SGHTA, CDR2 FQGTGA. CDR3 length equals 13 residues. DNA of the CDR3: TGTGCCAGCAGCTCAACAGGGACAGATACGCAGTATTTT. Amino acids: CASSSTGTDTQYF.

In this sample, this clone turned up once. V and J are TRBV27 and TRBJ2-2, with a tentative D call TRBD2 (5 bases). Germline V gene data show CDR1 as MNHEY and CDR2 as SMNVEV (reference sequence). The V end lost 6 bases, the J end lost 4 bases, and 9 bases lay between the germline ends. This CDR3 spans 13 amino acids. This chain's CDR3 is CASRSLGTGELFF. The CDR3 DNA reads TGTGCCAGCAGATCACTAGGCACCGGGGAGCTGTTTTTT.

The J gene is TRBJ2-1, the V gene TRBV4-3; tentatively, D is TRBD1 (5 bases). Germline V CDR1 and CDR2: LGHNA, YSLEER. The CDR3 has 15 residues. The V end lost 5 bases, the J end lost 8 bases, and 19 bases lay between the germline ends. DNA for the CDR3: TGCGCCAGCAGCAGAAGAGACAGCCCGTTGGATGAGCAGTTCTTC. This encodes CASSRRDSPLDEQFF.